Listed below are T cell receptor beta chains from one sample, sequenced in a study of cytomegalovirus exposure and HLA in healthy donors. Clones were read by immunoSEQ multiplex PCR, and TCRdb kept only the in-frame ones, dropping some. The sample lists 180,000 or so clones; less than 80% were seen once. What was sequenced was PBMCs. All receptors come from a man between 18 and 29 years old in good health and CMV-seronegative. The CDR3 runs from the conserved cysteine through the conserved F or W. A D gene is named only where the DNA matches it firmly. A clone size is listed for some rows: how often the clone was seen (once, few, many), or a class if it is expanded.

NA	TRBV30	few	TRBJ1-5	TGTGCCTGGAGTACTCAGGGGTATCAGCCCCAGCATTTT	CAWSTQGYQPQHF
NA	TRBV30	few	TRBJ1-2	TGTGCCTGGAGCGTGGGGCAGCTAACCTTC	CAWSVGQLTF
NA	TRBV5-1	NA	TRBJ1-2	TGCGCCAGCAGCTGGTCTCTGGGGGGTGAGGAAGGCTACACCTTC	CASSWSLGGEEGYTF
NA	TRBV7-9	NA	TRBJ1-4	TGTGCCAGCAGCTTAATTCCAGGGGATTCGAAAAATGAAAAACTGTTTTTT	CASSLIPGDSKNEKLFF
NA	TRBV7-3	NA	TRBJ1-1	TGTGCCAGCAGCCCATACCGGGTCCAACGGAACACTGAAGCTTTCTTT	CASSPYRVQRNTEAFF
NA	TRBV2	NA	TRBJ2-1	TGTGCCAGCAGTGAAGCCGGGTATACTGAGCAGTTCTTC	CASSEAGYTEQFF
TRBD1	TRBV30	NA	TRBJ2-4	TGTGCCTGCAGCACCGGGACAGTCCTAGTAGCCAAAAACATTCAGTACTTC	CACSTGTVLVAKNIQYF
TRBD2	TRBV28	NA	TRBJ2-5	TGTGCCAGCACCCTATTGGGACTAGGGCAAGAGACCCAGTACTTC	CASTLLGLGQETQYF
TRBD2	TRBV5-1	NA	TRBJ2-5	TGCGCCAGCAGCTTGGCCGCAGCGGGAGTACGGGGACAAGAGACCCAGTACTTC	CASSLAAAGVRGQETQYF
TRBD2	TRBV6-6	NA	TRBJ2-7	TGTGCCAGCAGTCTCGGGACTAGTCTTTACGAGCAGTACTTC	CASSLGTSLYEQYF
TRBD2	TRBV9	NA	TRBJ2-5	TGTGCCAGCAGCGCCGGGACTAGCGGGAGAGGAGAAGAGACCCAGTACTTC	CASSAGTSGRGEETQYF
NA	TRBV14	NA	TRBJ1-5	TGTGCCAGCAGCCAAGAAACTGCCGGGACTCGCAATCAGCCCCAGCATTTT	CASSQETAGTRNQPQHF
NA	TRBV5-1	NA	TRBJ2-2	TGCGCCAGCAGCGCCATCCTAGCGCCCGGGGAGCTGTTTTTT	CASSAILAPGELFF
TRBD2	TRBV2	NA	TRBJ2-3	TGTGCCAGCACCCGTCAGCGGGAGGTTATCACAGATACGCAGTATTTT	CASTRQREVITDTQYF
TRBD1	TRBV11-3	few	TRBJ2-1	TGTGCCAGCAGCTTGACAGGGAATGGCTACAATGAGCAGTTCTTC	CASSLTGNGYNEQFF
TRBD1	TRBV7-3	NA	TRBJ2-5	TGTGCCAGCAGCCGGACAGGGGGCTTAGGGGAGACCCAGTACTTC	CASSRTGGLGETQYF
NA	TRBV9	NA	TRBJ2-3	TGTGCCAGCAGCGTAGGCGGACAGCGGGACACAGATACGCAGTATTTT	CASSVGGQRDTDTQYF
NA	TRBV27	NA	TRBJ1-1	TGTGCCAGCAGTTTATCTAGGGGGAGGGACACTGAAGCTTTCTTT	CASSLSRGRDTEAFF
NA	TRBV10-3	once	TRBJ2-1	TGTGCCATCAGTGAGTGGTCCAGCTACAATGAGCAGTTCTTC	CAISEWSSYNEQFF
NA	TRBV11-2	once	TRBJ2-7	TGTGCCAGCAGCTTAGAACGACAAAGTTACGAGCAGTACTTC	CASSLERQSYEQYF
NA	TRBV19	NA	TRBJ2-7	TGTGCCAGTACCAACTCCTACGAGCAGTACTTC	CASTNSYEQYF
TRBD2	TRBV27	once	TRBJ2-7	TGTGCCACCACCGGGACTAGCGCCTCTAGCTCCTACGAGCAGTACTTC	CATTGTSASSSYEQYF